Listed below are T cell receptor beta chains from one sample, sequenced in a study of PD-1 blockade in classical Hodgkin lymphoma. Profiled with immunoSEQ multiplex PCR; TCRdb holds only in-frame clones, not every one. The sample consists of fewer than 40,000 clones, about 89% of them appearing once. The sample was CD4+ T cells from blood. The receptor set was obtained from a human donor with classical Hodgkin lymphoma. Each CDR3 is given without its conserved first and last residue. D genes are given only for firm matches. Clone size appears in some rows only: once, few, many, or a class for an expanded clone.

abundance,v_gene,d_gene,CDR3aa
.,TRBV5-5,TRBD1,ASSPQGDPNQPQH
.,TRBV2,TRBD1,ASTREAGQGVSNQPQH
.,TRBV27,TRBD2,ASSSPSGITDTQY
.,TRBV28,.,ASSTYPLGEQF
.,TRBV7-2,.,ASSPRNTEAF
.,TRBV2,.,ASSEQGNTEAF
.,TRBV6-5,.,ASSYSNNYGYT
.,TRBV28,TRBD1,ASTLTGGNYGYT
.,TRBV6-5,.,ASSYSLNQPQH
.,TRBV25-1,TRBD1,ASSDRTGGNEQF
.,TRBV28,.,ASSPAGAPQY
few,TRBV30,.,AWRDRDTEAF
.,TRBV18,TRBD1,ASSPIGQGNPPLH
.,TRBV6-4,TRBD2,ASALAGGSYNEQF
.,TRBV10-3,.,ASGRGAGDTNQPQH
.,TRBV28,.,ASARQADYRYEQY
.,TRBV28,.,ASSNAQGYGYT
.,TRBV7-2,.,ASSRGRPGGPYGYT
.,TRBV27,.,ASSPLRTSTDTQY
.,TRBV7-9,.,ASSPSGGKTEAF
.,TRBV6-6,.,ASSYLEGGAGEAF
.,TRBV2,.,ASGPTRYNEQF
.,TRBV21-1,.,AGWGRANYGYT
.,TRBV6-6,.,ASSYSEFGRTEAF
.,TRBV9,.,ASSVRGSTDTQY
few,TRBV19,.,ASRYTFANTGELF
.,TRBV5-1,.,ASSRGISANTGELF
.,TRBV18,.,ASSPRGGEIGYT
.,TRBV7-3,.,ASSLTGPDTEAF
.,TRBV11-3,.,ASSLVGGGAPNEQF
.,TRBV7-9,.,ASGGTRSKNIQY
.,TRBV28,.,ASSLSRVNTEAF
.,TRBV5-4,TRBD2,ASSFPSGGNTDTQY
once,TRBV19,.,ASSMGGTDTQY
.,TRBV9,TRBD2,ASSPASGSTSRQY
.,TRBV19,TRBD1,ASSPRGPGQGSSGANVLT
.,TRBV15,TRBD1,ATSRDGQGKNIQY
.,TRBV5-5,TRBD1,ASSQDRGQLVEQF
.,TRBV7-2,.,ASSLAPQLTYEQY
.,TRBV12-5,.,ASGLFKGAGNTIY
.,TRBV19,.,ASSTSSQGNYGYT
.,TRBV19,.,ASSPRTVRVLNYGYT
.,TRBV6-5,TRBD2,ASMGGGGREQY
.,TRBV7-2,.,ASTPLMAGNNSPLH
.,TRBV7-6,TRBD1,ASSNTGTGLYEQY
.,TRBV28,.,ASSPPFPGTGNTEAF
.,TRBV7-6,.,ASSSQGSSGNTIY
.,TRBV7-2,.,ASRPVGGWKSTQY
few,TRBV5-6,.,ASDIGGAATSPLH
.,TRBV19,.,ASSIAGTLAKNIQY
.,TRBV5-4,TRBD1,ASSVPDRSTQY
.,TRBV5-1,TRBD2,ASSRLTSGGLSQQF
.,TRBV6-1,.,AGTYEQY
few,TRBV9,.,ASSPRPRNNEQF
.,TRBV18,.,ASSDRRRPGYGYT
once,TRBV2,.,ASGRDNQETQY
.,TRBV7-9,TRBD1,ASSLQGAYEQY
.,TRBV6-5,TRBD2,ASGRAYEQY